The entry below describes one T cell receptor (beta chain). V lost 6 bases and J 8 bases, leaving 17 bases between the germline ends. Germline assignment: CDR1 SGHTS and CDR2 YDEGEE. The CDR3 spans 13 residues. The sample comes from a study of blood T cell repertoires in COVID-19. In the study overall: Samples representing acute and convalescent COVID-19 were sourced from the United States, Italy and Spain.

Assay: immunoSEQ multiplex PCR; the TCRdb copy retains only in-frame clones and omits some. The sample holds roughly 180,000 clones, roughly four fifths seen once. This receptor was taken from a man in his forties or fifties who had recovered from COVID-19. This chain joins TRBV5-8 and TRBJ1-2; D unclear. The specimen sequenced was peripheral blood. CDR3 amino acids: CASNPPPFRGYTF. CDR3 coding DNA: TGTGCCAGCAATCCACCACCCTTCCGGGGCTACACCTTC.